Presented here are 13 T cell receptor beta chains from one specimen sequenced in a study of T cell repertoires in cytomegalovirus infection. The antigens for these receptors are not known. MiXCR was run by TCRdb on the reads, yielding one entry per CDR3 protein. Of about 920,000 distinct CDR3 sequences in the sample, about a third were seen once. The sequences come from cultured CD8+ T cells from PBMCs, collected from culture after CMV antigen stimulation. The source of these receptors is a human donor in good health (CMV status not recorded). Some clones in this sample may be carry-over from other donors' samples.

Only a few counts were recorded for this clonotype. The chain employs TRBV2 and TRBJ2-3; 9 bases match TRBD1. Trimming at V came to 5 bases and at J to 1 base, leaving 4 bases not matched to a gene. The length of the CDR3 is 15 residues. Germline CDR1 is SNHLY and CDR2 is FYNNEI. This CDR3 reads CASSNRGRGTDTQYF. CDR3 bases: TGTGCCAGCAGTAACAGGGGGCGCGGCACAGATACGCAGTATTTT.

In this sample, this clonotype turned up once. With a much larger clone just one base away, this may be a read error. This chain uses TRBV6-1 with TRBJ2-7; D call uncertain. The CDR3 has 15 residues. Trimming stripped 0 bases from V and 0 bases from J, with 9 bases between. Germline CDR1 and CDR2: MNHNS and SASEGT. The CDR3 nucleotides read TGTGCCAGCAGTGAAGCGCTCGTGAGCTCCTACGAGCAGTACTTC. It is translated as CASSEALVSSYEQYF.

This clonotype was recorded many times. The chain carries TRBV12-3 or TRBV12-4 and TRBJ2-1; 8 positions match TRBD1. The junction had 3 bases not matched to a gene; V was cut back by 3 bases and J by 2 bases. CDR3 length equals 15 residues. CDR3 loop: CASSFPGQAYNEQFF. The CDR3 nucleotides read TGTGCCAGCAGTTTTCCGGGACAGGCCTACAATGAGCAGTTCTTC.

V usage is TRBV6-6 and J usage is TRBJ2-5; a possible D gene is TRBD1 (5 bases). The V end lost 7 bases, the J end lost 1 base, and 13 bases lay between the germline ends. Germline V gene sequence: CDR1 MNHNY, CDR2 SVGAGI (reference sequence). This CDR3 is 14 amino acids long. The CDR3 region is CASNRRGSQETQYF. The CDR3 DNA follows: TGTGCCAGCAACAGGCGTGGGTCCCAAGAGACCCAGTACTTC.

V gene TRBV6-1 combines with J gene TRBJ2-1; 7 bases are shared with TRBD2. The length of the CDR3 is 15 residues. CDR1 and CDR2 from the germline V gene are MNHNS and SASEGT. Trimming removed 7 bases from V and 1 base from J; junction bases left unmatched: 7. The CDR3 sequence is CASMASGESYNEQFF. CDR3 nucleotides: TGTGCCAGCATGGCTAGCGGTGAATCCTACAATGAGCAGTTCTTC.

This clonotype was seen just once. This chain's CDR3 is CASSARDTPNYGYTF. The CDR3 region has the DNA TGTGCCAGTAGTGCTCGGGACACTCCTAACTATGGCTACACCTTC. The chain employs TRBV6-5 and TRBJ1-2, with a tentative D call TRBD1 (6 bases). The V end lost 9 bases, the J end lost 0 bases, and 17 bases lay between the germline ends. Germline CDR1 MNHEY, CDR2 SVGAGI. The CDR3 is 15 residues long.

V and J are TRBV9 and TRBJ2-1; weak D call: TRBD2 (6 bases). V was cut by 3 bases and J by 10 bases, with 17 bases left in between. The CDR3 has 14 residues. Germline values: CDR1 SGDLS, CDR2 YYNGEE. DNA for the CDR3: TGTGCCAGCAGCGCCCTCGCGGGGTTCGAGGAGCAGTTCTTC. Its protein is CASSALAGFEEQFF.

The V call is TRBV7-9, the J call TRBJ1-2; 9 bases fit TRBD1. The CDR3 covers 16 residues. Germline CDR1 and CDR2: SEHNR and FQNEAQ (reference sequence). The V gene end was trimmed by 4 bases and the J gene end by 4 bases; junction bases not matched to a gene: 10. The CDR3 DNA follows: TGTGCCAGCAGCTCAGGTACAGGGGGCATCCCCTATGGCTACACCTTC. Its protein product is CASSSGTGGIPYGYTF.

Many counts were recorded for this clonotype. The CDR3 here is CASRHRGLAGGLKNIQYF. The CDR3 DNA sequence: TGTGCCAGCAGGCACCGGGGACTAGCGGGGGGGCTCAAAAACATTCAGTACTTC. The chain links TRBV28 to TRBJ2-4; 16 bases line up with TRBD2. This CDR3 comprises 18 residues. Trimming took 6 bases from V and 3 from J; bases not matched to a gene: 8. Germline lookup yields CDR1 MDHEN and CDR2 SYDVKM.

The rearrangement uses TRBV7-8 and TRBJ2-1, with 11 nucleotides matching TRBD1. The germline V gene encodes CDR1 SGHVS and CDR2 FQNEAQ. The CDR3 has 16 amino acids. The J segment lost 3 bases and the V segment lost 4 bases, leaving 5 bases of the junction unmatched. In DNA form, the CDR3 reads TGTGCCAGCAGCTCCGGACAGGGGGCTTTCTACAATGAGCAGTTCTTC. Translated: CASSSGQGAFYNEQFF.

This clonotype was seen many times. The V call is TRBV7-2, the J call TRBJ2-4; maybe TRBD2 (6 bases). Germline V lookup: CDR1 SGHTA, CDR2 FQGNSA. V was pared by 5 bases and J by 15 bases, with 14 bases between. The CDR3 is 11 residues long. DNA for the CDR3: TGTGCCAGCAGCCCCGGGACTTCCTGGTACTTC. It is translated as CASSPGTSWYF.

This rearrangement joins TRBV6-4 to TRBJ1-1; 7 nucleotides agree with TRBD1. This CDR3 contains 13 residues. Germline CDR1 and CDR2: MRHNA and SNTAGT. The V segment lost 6 bases and the J segment 4 bases; nucleotides outside the gene matches: 5. The CDR3 region has the DNA TGTGCCAGCAGAAACAGGGGATTCACTGAAGCTTTCTTT. Its translation: CASRNRGFTEAFF.

The chain carries TRBV7-9 and TRBJ1-6; no clear D gene. V gave up 4 bases and J gave up 10 bases, with 11 bases separating them. This CDR3 has 13 residues. Germline CDR1 SEHNR, CDR2 FQNEAQ (reference sequence). The CDR3 spells CASSSTERSPLHF. CDR3 nucleotide sequence: TGTGCCAGCAGCTCGACGGAGCGGTCACCCCTCCACTTT.